The rows below give T cell receptor beta chains drawn from one sample of a study of OX40 agonist ivuxolimab in advanced cancers. Produced via immunoSEQ multiplex PCR; TCRdb's table is partial and in-frame only. The sample consists of tens of thousands of clones, 91% of them appearing once. The source was CD4+ or CD8+ T cells sorted from blood, collected in a trial of the OX40 agonist ivuxolimab. The receptor source for this set is an adult with an advanced solid tumor such as melanoma, head and neck, liver or kidney cancer. Each CDR3 is given with its conserved first and last residue. D genes are given only for firm matches. Size values are once, few and many counts, or a class for expanded clones, and some rows have none.

V: TRBV9
size: .
D: .
J: TRBJ2-2
CDR3: CASSAGPTGELFF
DNA: TGTGCCAGCAGCGCGGGGCCTACCGGGGAGCTGTTTTTT

V: TRBV6-5
size: .
D: .
J: TRBJ2-3
CDR3: CATLQGSTDTQYF
DNA: TGTGCAACACTCCAGGGGAGCACAGATACGCAGTATTTT

V: TRBV19
size: .
D: TRBD1
J: TRBJ1-2
CDR3: CASNVGQGRYGYTF
DNA: TGTGCCAGTAACGTCGGACAGGGGCGCTATGGCTACACCTTC

V: TRBV30
size: .
D: .
J: TRBJ1-4
CDR3: CAWTPAPGTTNEKLFF
DNA: TGTGCCTGGACCCCCGCCCCCGGGACAACTAATGAAAAACTGTTTTTT

V: TRBV4-3
size: .
D: .
J: TRBJ2-1
CDR3: CASSAHLWVNEQFF
DNA: TGCGCCAGCAGCGCTCACCTCTGGGTAAATGAGCAGTTCTTC

V: TRBV6-6
size: .
D: TRBD1
J: TRBJ2-3
CDR3: CASSPTGDTQYF
DNA: TGTGCCAGCAGTCCGACAGGGGATACGCAGTATTTT

V: TRBV6-1
size: .
D: .
J: TRBJ2-3
CDR3: CASSESGTDTQYF
DNA: TGTGCCAGCAGTGAGAGCGGGACAGATACGCAGTATTTT

V: TRBV18
size: .
D: .
J: TRBJ1-2
CDR3: CASSPTERANYGYTF
DNA: TGTGCCAGCTCACCGACGGAGAGGGCTAACTATGGCTACACCTTC

V: TRBV19
size: .
D: .
J: TRBJ1-5
CDR3: CASSSGTQSVPQHF
DNA: TGTGCCAGTAGTTCTGGGACCCAAAGTGTCCCCCAGCATTTT

V: TRBV27
size: few
D: .
J: TRBJ2-7
CDR3: CASSGSYEQYF
DNA: TGTGCCAGCAGTGGCTCCTACGAGCAGTACTTC

V: TRBV5-1
size: .
D: .
J: TRBJ2-7
CDR3: CASSSLTGASYEQYF
DNA: TGCGCCAGCAGCTCCTTAACGGGAGCCTCCTACGAGCAGTACTTC

V: TRBV27
size: .
D: TRBD1
J: TRBJ1-4
CDR3: CASRPTGGPNEKLFF
DNA: TGTGCCAGCAGGCCCACAGGGGGGCCTAATGAAAAACTGTTTTTT

V: TRBV28
size: .
D: TRBD1
J: TRBJ1-2
CDR3: CASSYLSTGTKTF
DNA: TGTGCCAGCAGTTATCTCTCGACAGGGACTAAGACCTTC

V: TRBV7-3
size: .
D: .
J: TRBJ1-1
CDR3: CASSLLVGTNTEAFF
DNA: TGTGCCAGCAGCTTATTAGTGGGGACGAACACTGAAGCTTTCTTT

V: TRBV6-5
size: .
D: TRBD1
J: TRBJ2-1
CDR3: CASSRDRELNEQFF
DNA: TGTGCCAGCAGCCGGGACAGGGAGCTCAATGAGCAGTTCTTC

V: TRBV21-1
size: .
D: .
J: TRBJ2-1
CDR3: CASATGEQFF
DNA: TGTGCCAGCGCAACCGGGGAGCAGTTCTTC

V: TRBV5-1
size: .
D: TRBD2
J: TRBJ2-7
CDR3: CATQKSAGGQTYEQYF
DNA: TGCGCCACCCAAAAGTCAGCGGGAGGGCAGACCTACGAGCAGTACTTC

V: TRBV18
size: .
D: TRBD2
J: TRBJ2-3
CDR3: CASSPGLASSVSSQYF
DNA: TGTGCCAGCTCACCAGGACTAGCGAGCTCAGTTAGTTCGCAGTATTTT

V: TRBV4-1
size: .
D: TRBD1
J: TRBJ2-2
CDR3: CASSQPHRGSRELFF
DNA: TGCGCCAGCAGCCAACCCCACAGGGGGAGCCGGGAGCTGTTTTTT

V: TRBV10-3
size: .
D: TRBD2
J: TRBJ2-3
CDR3: CAISGGTSGSRRTDTQYF
DNA: TGTGCCATCAGTGGGGGGACTAGCGGGAGTAGGCGGACAGATACGCAGTATTTT

V: TRBV6-1
size: .
D: TRBD1
J: TRBJ2-7
CDR3: CASRPTGVSYEQYF
DNA: TGTGCCAGCAGACCGACAGGGGTCTCCTACGAGCAGTACTTC

V: TRBV11-3
size: .
D: TRBD1
J: TRBJ2-1
CDR3: CASSPTGDYNEQFF
DNA: TGTGCCAGCAGCCCGACAGGGGACTACAATGAGCAGTTCTTC